This TCR beta chain appears in the sequencing data of a study of cytomegalovirus exposure and HLA in healthy donors. Study context: Most donors, more than 80% of approximately 400 genotyped, fell in the Caucasian-associated ancestry cluster.

PCR primers comprised 60 Vbeta and 13 Jbeta primers. Some clones are missing from TCRdb's copy, which holds only in-frame ones; the method was immunoSEQ multiplex PCR. In the table there are around 150,000 clones, approximately 72% of which are singletons. Study-level points and caveats: Accurate prediction of HLA-A and HLA-B alleles (for most subjects) was reportedly achieved from TCR beta sequences.

As for this clone: Its antigen remains unidentified.

The CDR3 sequence is 15 residues long. J gave up 5 bases and V 3 bases, and 7 bases lay outside the gene matches. Per germline, CDR1 WNHNN and CDR2 SYGVQD (reference sequence). J is TRBJ2-1 and V is TRBV10-1; 7 bases agree with TRBD2. The sequence was collected from a man aged 50 or older in good health and CMV-seronegative. Sequencing was done on a sample of PBMCs. The CDR3 DNA is TGCGCCAGCAGTGACGCGGCGGGGGTGGACAATGAGCAGTTCTTC. This codes for CASSDAAGVDNEQFF.